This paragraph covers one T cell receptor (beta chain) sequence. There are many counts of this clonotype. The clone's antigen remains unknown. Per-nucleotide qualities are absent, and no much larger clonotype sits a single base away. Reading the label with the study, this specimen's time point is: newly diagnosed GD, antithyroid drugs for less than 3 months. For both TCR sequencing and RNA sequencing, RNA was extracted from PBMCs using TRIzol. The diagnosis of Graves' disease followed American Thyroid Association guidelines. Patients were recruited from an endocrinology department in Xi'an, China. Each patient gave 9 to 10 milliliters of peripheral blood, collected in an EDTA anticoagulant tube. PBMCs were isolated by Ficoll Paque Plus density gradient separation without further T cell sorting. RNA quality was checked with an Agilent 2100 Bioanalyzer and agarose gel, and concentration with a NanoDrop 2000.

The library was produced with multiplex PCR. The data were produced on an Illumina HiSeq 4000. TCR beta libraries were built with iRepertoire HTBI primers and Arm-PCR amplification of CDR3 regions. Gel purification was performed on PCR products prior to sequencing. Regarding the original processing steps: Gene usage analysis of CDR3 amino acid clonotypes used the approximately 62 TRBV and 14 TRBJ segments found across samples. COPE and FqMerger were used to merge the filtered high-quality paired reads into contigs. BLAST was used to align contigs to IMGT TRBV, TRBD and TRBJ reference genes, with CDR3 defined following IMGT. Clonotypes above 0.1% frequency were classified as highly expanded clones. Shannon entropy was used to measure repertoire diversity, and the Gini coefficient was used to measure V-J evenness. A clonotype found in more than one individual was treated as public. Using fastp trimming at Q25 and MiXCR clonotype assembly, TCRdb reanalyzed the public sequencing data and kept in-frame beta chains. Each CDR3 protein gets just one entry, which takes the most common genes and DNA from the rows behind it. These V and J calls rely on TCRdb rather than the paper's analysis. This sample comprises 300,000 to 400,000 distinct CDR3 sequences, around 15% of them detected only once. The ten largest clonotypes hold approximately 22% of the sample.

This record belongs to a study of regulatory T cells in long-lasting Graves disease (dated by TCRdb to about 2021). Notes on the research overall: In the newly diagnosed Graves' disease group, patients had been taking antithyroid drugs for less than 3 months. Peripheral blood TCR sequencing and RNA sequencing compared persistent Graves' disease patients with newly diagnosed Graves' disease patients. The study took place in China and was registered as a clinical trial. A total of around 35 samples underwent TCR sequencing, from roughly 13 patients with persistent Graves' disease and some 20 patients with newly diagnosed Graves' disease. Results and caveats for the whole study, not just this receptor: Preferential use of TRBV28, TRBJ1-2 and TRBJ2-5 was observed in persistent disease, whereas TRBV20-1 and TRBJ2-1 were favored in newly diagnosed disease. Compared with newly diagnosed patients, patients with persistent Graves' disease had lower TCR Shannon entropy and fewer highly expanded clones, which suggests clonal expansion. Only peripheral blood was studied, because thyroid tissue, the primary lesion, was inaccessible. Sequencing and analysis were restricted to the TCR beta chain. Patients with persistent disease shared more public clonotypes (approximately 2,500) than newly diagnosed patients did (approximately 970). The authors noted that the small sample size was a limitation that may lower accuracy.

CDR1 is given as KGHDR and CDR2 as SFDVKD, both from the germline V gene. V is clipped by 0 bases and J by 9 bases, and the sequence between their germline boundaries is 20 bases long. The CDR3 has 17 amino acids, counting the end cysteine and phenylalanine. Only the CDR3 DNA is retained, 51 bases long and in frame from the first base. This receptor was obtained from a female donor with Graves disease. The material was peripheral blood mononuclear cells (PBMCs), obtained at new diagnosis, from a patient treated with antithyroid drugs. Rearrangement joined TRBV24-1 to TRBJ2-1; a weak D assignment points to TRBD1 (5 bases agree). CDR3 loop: CATSDLSKNGAWGEQFF. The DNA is TGTGCCACCAGTGATTTGAGCAAAAATGGGGCGTGGGGTGAGCAGTTCTTC.